This T cell receptor (beta chain) came from a study of blood T cells in healthy people across ages. Every donor gave 8 to 10 milliliters of peripheral blood. As for this clonotype: Germline is not matched at one junction end, which may reflect a read error.

Then a second PCR, running roughly 7 to 11 cycles, was carried out with a sample-barcoded 5' primer and a J-beta primer mix. TCRdb ran MiXCR on the 5' RACE reads and lists one entry per CDR3 protein. The table has about 900,000 distinct CDR3 sequences, under 80% seen once. The V gene's germline CDR1 is SNHLY and CDR2 FYNNEI. The CDR3 sequence is 17 residues long. The sequenced sample consisted of blood. The rearrangement uses TRBV2 and TRBJ2-3; D is possibly TRBD1 (6 bases). This clonotype was obtained from a man aged 25 to 40 in good health. The CDR3 region has the DNA TGTGCCAGCAGCGACGGACAGAGGGTAGCCGGCACAGAGACGCAGTATTTT. This translates into CASSDGQRVAGTETQYF.